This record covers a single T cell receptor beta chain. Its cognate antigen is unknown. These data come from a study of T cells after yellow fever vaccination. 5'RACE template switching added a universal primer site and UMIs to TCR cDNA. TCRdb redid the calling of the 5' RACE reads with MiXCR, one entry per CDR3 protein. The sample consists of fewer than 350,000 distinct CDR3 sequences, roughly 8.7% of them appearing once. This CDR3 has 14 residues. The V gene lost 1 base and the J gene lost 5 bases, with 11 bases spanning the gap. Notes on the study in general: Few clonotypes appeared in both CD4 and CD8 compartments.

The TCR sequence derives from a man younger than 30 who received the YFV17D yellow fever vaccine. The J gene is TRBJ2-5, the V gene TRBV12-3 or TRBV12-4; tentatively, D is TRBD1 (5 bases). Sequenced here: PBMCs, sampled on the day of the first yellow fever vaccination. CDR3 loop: CASSLGGQVETQYF. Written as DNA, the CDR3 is TGTGCCAGCAGTTTAGGGGGCCAGGTTGAGACCCAGTACTTC.